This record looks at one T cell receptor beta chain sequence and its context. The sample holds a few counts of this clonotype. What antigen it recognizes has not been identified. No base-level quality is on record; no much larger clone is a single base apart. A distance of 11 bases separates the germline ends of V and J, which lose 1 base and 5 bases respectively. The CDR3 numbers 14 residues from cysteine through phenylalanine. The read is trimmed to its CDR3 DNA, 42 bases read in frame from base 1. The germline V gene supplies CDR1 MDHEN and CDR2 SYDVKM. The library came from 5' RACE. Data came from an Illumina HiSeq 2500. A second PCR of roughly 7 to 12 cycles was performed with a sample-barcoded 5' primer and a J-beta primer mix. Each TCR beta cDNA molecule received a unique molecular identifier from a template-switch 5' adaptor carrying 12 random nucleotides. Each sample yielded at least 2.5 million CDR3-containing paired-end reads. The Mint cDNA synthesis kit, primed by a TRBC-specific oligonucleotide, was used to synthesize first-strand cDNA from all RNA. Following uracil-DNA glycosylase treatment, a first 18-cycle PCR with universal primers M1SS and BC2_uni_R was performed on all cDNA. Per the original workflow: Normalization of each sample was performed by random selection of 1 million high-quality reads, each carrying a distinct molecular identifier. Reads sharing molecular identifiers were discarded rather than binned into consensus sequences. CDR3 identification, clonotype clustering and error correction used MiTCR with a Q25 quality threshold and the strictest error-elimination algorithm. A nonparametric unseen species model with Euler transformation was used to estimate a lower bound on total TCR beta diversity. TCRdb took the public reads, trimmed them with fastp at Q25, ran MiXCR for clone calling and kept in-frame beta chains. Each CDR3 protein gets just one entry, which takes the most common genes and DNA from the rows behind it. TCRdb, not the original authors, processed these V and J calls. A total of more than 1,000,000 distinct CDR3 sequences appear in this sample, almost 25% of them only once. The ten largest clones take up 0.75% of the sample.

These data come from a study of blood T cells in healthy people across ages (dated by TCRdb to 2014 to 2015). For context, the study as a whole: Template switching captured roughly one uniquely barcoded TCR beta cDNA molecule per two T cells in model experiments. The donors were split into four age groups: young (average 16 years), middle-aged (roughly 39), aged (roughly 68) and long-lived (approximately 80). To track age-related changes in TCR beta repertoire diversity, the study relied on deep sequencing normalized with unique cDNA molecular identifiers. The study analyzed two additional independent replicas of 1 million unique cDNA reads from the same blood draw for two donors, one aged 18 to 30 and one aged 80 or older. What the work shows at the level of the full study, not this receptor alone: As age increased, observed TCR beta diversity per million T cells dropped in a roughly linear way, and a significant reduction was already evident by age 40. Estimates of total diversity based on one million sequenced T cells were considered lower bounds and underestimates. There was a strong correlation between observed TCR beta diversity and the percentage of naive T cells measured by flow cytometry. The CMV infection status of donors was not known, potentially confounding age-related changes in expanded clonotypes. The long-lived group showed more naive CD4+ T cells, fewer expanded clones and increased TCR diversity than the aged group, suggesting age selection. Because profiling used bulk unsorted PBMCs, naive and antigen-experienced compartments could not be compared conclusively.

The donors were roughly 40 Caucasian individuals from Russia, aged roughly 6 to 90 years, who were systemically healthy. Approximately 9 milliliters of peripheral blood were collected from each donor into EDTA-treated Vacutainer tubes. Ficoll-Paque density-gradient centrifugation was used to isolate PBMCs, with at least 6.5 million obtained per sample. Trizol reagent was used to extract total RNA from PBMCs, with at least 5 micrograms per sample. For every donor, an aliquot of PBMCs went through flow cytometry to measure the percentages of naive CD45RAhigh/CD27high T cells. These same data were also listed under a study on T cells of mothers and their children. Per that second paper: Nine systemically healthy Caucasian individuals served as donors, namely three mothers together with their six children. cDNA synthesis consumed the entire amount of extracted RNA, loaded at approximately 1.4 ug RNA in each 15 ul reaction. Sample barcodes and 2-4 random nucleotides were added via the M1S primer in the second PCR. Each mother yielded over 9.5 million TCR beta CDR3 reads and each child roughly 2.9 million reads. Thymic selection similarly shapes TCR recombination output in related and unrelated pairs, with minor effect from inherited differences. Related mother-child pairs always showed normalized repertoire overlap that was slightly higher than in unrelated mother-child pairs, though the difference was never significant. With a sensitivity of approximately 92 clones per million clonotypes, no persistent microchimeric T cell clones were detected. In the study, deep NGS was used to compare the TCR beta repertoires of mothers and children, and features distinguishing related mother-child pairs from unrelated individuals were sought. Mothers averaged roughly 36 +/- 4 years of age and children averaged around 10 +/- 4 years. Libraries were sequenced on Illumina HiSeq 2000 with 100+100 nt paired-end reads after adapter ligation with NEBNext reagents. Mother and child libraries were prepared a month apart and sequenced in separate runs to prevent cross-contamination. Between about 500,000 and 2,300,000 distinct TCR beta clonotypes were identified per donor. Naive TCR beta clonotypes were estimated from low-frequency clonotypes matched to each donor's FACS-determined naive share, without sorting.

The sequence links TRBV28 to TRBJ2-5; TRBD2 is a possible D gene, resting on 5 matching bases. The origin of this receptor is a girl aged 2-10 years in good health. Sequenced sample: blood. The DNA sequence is TGTGCCAGCAGTTTATCGAGGGTTGGGGAGACCCAGTACTTC. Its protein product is CASSLSRVGETQYF.